This T cell receptor beta chain was captured by sequencing in a study of cytomegalovirus exposure and HLA in healthy donors. The wider study: The Caucasian-associated ancestry cluster held more than 80% of 300 to 450 genotyped donors.

On this clone: Its antigen is still unknown.

Notes on the study in general: In a later analysis, TCR beta V- and J-gene trimming was associated with a missense DCLRE1C variant.

60 Vbeta and 13 Jbeta primers were used in PCR. Some clones are missing from TCRdb's copy, which holds only in-frame ones; the method was immunoSEQ multiplex PCR. This repertoire comprises 200,000 to 250,000 clones; its ten largest clones make up about 0.9%. The V and J ends lost 3 bases and 6 bases respectively, with 16 bases between them. Germline CDR1 reads SGDLS; CDR2 reads YYNGEE. The CDR3 covers 14 residues. The sequenced sample consisted of PBMCs. The chain uses TRBV9 and TRBJ2-7; possible D gene TRBD1, 5 bases. The receptor was derived from a woman in her thirties in good health and CMV-seropositive. This chain's CDR3 is CASSAGNRRTEQYF. The CDR3 nucleotides read TGTGCCAGCAGCGCAGGGAACCGAAGGACCGAGCAGTACTTC.